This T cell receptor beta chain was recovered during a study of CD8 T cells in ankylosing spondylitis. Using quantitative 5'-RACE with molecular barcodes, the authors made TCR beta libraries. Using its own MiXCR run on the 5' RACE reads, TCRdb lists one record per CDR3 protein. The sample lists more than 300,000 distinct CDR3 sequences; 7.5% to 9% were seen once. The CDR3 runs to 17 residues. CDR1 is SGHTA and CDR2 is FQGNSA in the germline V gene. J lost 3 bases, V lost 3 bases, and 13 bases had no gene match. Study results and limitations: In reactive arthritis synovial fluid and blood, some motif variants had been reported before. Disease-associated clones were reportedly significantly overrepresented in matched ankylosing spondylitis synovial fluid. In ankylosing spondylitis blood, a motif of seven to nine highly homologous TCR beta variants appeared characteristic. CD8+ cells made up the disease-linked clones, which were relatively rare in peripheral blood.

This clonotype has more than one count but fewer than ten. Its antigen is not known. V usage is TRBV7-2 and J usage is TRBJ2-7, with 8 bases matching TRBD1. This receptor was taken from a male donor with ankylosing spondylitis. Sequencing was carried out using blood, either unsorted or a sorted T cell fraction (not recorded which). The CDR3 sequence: CASSFMALGTGVYEQYF. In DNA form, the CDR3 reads TGTGCCAGCAGCTTCATGGCCCTAGGGACAGGCGTCTACGAGCAGTACTTC.